These T cell receptor beta chains were read from a single sample in a study of blood T cell repertoires in COVID-19. TCRdb's table, derived via immunoSEQ multiplex PCR, lists solely in-frame clones and lacks some. The top ten clones hold more than 4.5% of a sample with approximately 200,000 clones, nearly 85% of them seen once. Sequencing input: peripheral blood. All receptors come from a woman aged 25-40 years with acute or convalescent COVID-19. Both conserved end residues are part of each CDR3. The D gene is left open where the match is weak. Size values are once, few and many counts, or a class for expanded clones, and some rows have none.

J gene,V gene,D gene,clone size,CDR3 DNA,CDR3 protein
TRBJ2-2,TRBV5-4,-,few,TGTGCCAGCAGCCGAATCTATGGGGGGTCCACCGGGGAGCTGTTTTTT,CASSRIYGGSTGELFF
TRBJ1-5,TRBV28,-,-,TGTGCCAGCACTTTTTTCAGGGGAATCGATCAGCCCCAGCATTTT,CASTFFRGIDQPQHF
TRBJ2-7,TRBV11-2,TRBD2,once,TGTGCCAGCAGCTTAGGTCCCCGGGGGGAAGCCTACGAGCAGTACTTC,CASSLGPRGEAYEQYF
TRBJ2-2,TRBV6-2/TRBV6-3,-,-,TGTGCCAGCAGCGACGGCAGGGGACGCACCGGGGAGCTGTTTTTT,CASSDGRGRTGELFF
TRBJ1-5,TRBV6-2/TRBV6-3,-,once,TGTGCCAGCAGTTACCGCGACAGGTATCAGCCCCAGCATTTT,CASSYRDRYQPQHF
TRBJ2-3,TRBV5-1,TRBD2,-,TGCGCCAGCAGCTTGGGCGGCGGGGGGGCCCCAGATACGCAGTATTTT,CASSLGGGGAPDTQYF
TRBJ1-4,TRBV6-1,TRBD1,once,TGTGCCAGCAGTGAAGCGGCCAGGGGGGTTAAACTGTTTTTT,CASSEAARGVKLFF
TRBJ2-3,TRBV7-2,TRBD1,-,TGTGCCAGCAGCCCTCGACAGGGCAACTCTCCAACGCAGTATTTT,CASSPRQGNSPTQYF
TRBJ1-6,TRBV7-2,TRBD1,-,TGTGCCAGCAGTACAGGGACAGTCAATTCACCCCTCCACTTT,CASSTGTVNSPLHF
TRBJ1-4,TRBV7-8,-,few,TGTGCCAGCAGCGAAAAGCAGGGTGTTGGTGAAAAACTGTTTTTT,CASSEKQGVGEKLFF
TRBJ1-5,TRBV2,-,-,TGTGCCAGCAGTGAAACCGGGGGAAGCAATCAGCCCCAGCATTTT,CASSETGGSNQPQHF
TRBJ2-7,TRBV7-2,TRBD2,once,TGTGCCAGCAGCTTATCTGCGGGAGGGCCCTACGAGCAGTACTTC,CASSLSAGGPYEQYF
TRBJ1-2,TRBV7-9,TRBD1,-,TGTGCCAGCAGCTCCCGGGACAGGGTAGAGGACTATGGCTACACCTTC,CASSSRDRVEDYGYTF
TRBJ2-5,TRBV11-3,-,-,TGTGCCAGCAGCTTACGGGGAAACCAAGAGACCCAGTACTTC,CASSLRGNQETQYF
TRBJ1-2,TRBV5-1,-,-,TGCGCCAGCAGCTTGGGAGCAAACTATGGCTACACCTTC,CASSLGANYGYTF
TRBJ2-5,TRBV30,TRBD2,-,TGTGCCTGGAGCCTTAGACTAGCGGGAGTGTTTGAGACCCAGTACTTC,CAWSLRLAGVFETQYF
TRBJ1-2,TRBV10-2,-,-,TGCGCCAGCAGTGAAGTAGACTCGAGCTATGGCTACACCTTC,CASSEVDSSYGYTF
TRBJ2-3,TRBV7-6,-,-,TGTGCCAGCAGCACGATCCCCCGGGGGGCAGGGGATAACACAGATACGCAGTATTTT,CASSTIPRGAGDNTDTQYF
TRBJ1-5,TRBV19,-,few,TGTGCCAGTAGTATACTGCAGACAGTTAGCAATCAGCCCCAGCATTTT,CASSILQTVSNQPQHF
TRBJ2-7,TRBV5-4,TRBD1,-,TGTGCCAGCAGCTCCAGAGGACAGGAGGCCTACGAGCAGTACTTC,CASSSRGQEAYEQYF
TRBJ1-2,TRBV28,-,-,TGTGCCAGCAGTTTAGTCCCGAAGGGTCTCGGAGGAGGCTACACCTTC,CASSLVPKGLGGGYTF
TRBJ2-5,TRBV7-2,-,-,TGTGCCAGCTCATTAGGGGGGGTAGAGACCCAGTACTTC,CASSLGGVETQYF
TRBJ1-1,TRBV4-3,-,-,TGCGCCAGCAGCCAAGAGGTTCCGGGAGCGAACAAGAACACTGAAGCTTTCTTT,CASSQEVPGANKNTEAFF
TRBJ1-2,TRBV4-1,-,-,TGCGCCAGCAGCCAAGTTCTGCAGGCACACTATGGCTACACCTTC,CASSQVLQAHYGYTF
TRBJ2-7,TRBV10-3,-,-,TGTGCCATCAGAAACACAGGTACCGAGCAGTACTTC,CAIRNTGTEQYF
TRBJ1-2,TRBV11-2,-,-,TGTGCCAGTTTAGGCCGGGTCGATCCCACTACGAGGTATGGCTACACCTTC,CASLGRVDPTTRYGYTF